These 7 T cell receptor beta chains share one sample of origin, sequenced in a study of CD8 T cells in ankylosing spondylitis. MiXCR, run by TCRdb on the 5' RACE reads, gives a single entry per CDR3 protein. The table has 150,000 to 200,000 distinct CDR3 sequences, more than 10% seen once; the top ten hold 16%. The sample comprised blood, either unsorted or a sorted T cell fraction (not recorded which). All receptors derive from a male donor with ankylosing spondylitis or in good health (not recorded which).

This clonotype was seen a few times. V usage is TRBV3-1 and J usage is TRBJ2-1; D is uncertain. Trimming took 1 base from V and 4 from J, leaving 5 bases between them. CDR1 and CDR2 from the germline V gene are LGHDT and YNNKEL (reference sequence). The CDR3 runs 13 residues. CDR3 nucleotides: TGTGCCAGCAGCCAAGCGGATTACAATGAGCAGTTCTTC. Encoded protein: CASSQADYNEQFF.

V and J are TRBV2 and TRBJ2-5; 11 positions agree with TRBD2. V lost 9 bases, J lost 5 bases, and 8 bases stayed unmatched. CDR1 and CDR2 (germline): SNHLY, FYNNEI. This CDR3 has 14 amino acids. In DNA, the CDR3 is TGTGCCAGACAGACTAGCGGGGAGTTGGAGACCCAGTACTTC. Its protein is CARQTSGELETQYF.

Ten or more counts support this clonotype. This chain uses TRBV4-2 with TRBJ2-2; 10 bases line up with TRBD1. The CDR3 runs 17 residues. J gave up 4 bases and V 0 bases, and 5 bases lay outside the gene matches. The germline V gene encodes CDR1 LGHNA and CDR2 YNFKEQ. The CDR3 loop is CASSQDGTGEATGELFF. The CDR3 DNA sequence: TGTGCCAGCAGCCAAGATGGGACAGGGGAAGCCACCGGGGAGCTGTTTTTT.

The sample holds a few counts of this clonotype. The chain employs TRBV7-2 and TRBJ2-1; tentative D call: TRBD2 (5 bases). V lost 1 base and J 7 bases, leaving 14 bases between the germline ends. Germline V CDR1 and CDR2: SGHTA, FQGNSA. The CDR3 covers 15 residues. CDR3 DNA sequence: TGTGCCAGCAGCTTAGACGACTACCTAGGGAATGAGCAGTTCTTC. Its translation is CASSLDDYLGNEQFF.

The V and J genes are TRBV19 and TRBJ1-1; perhaps TRBD1 as D (5 bases). Trimming left V 4 bases short and J 4 bases short, with 10 bases between. Germline V gene sequence: CDR1 LNHDA, CDR2 SQIVND (reference sequence). This CDR3 contains 13 residues. CDR3 sequence reads: CASSTQGPTEAFF. The CDR3 DNA follows: TGTGCCAGTAGTACGCAGGGTCCCACTGAAGCTTTCTTT.

There are a few counts of this clonotype. CDR3 nucleotide sequence: TGTGCCAGCAGCTTCGGGACTTGGAGCACAGATACGCAGTATTTT. Residues: CASSFGTWSTDTQYF. This chain uses TRBV11-2 with TRBJ2-3, with D possibly matching TRBD2 (6 bases). Germline assignment: CDR1 SGHAT and CDR2 FQNNGV. V lost 3 bases and J lost 0, with 10 bases in between. This CDR3 has 15 amino acids. Full variable domain (outside the CDR3, taken from reference TRBV11-2 and TRBJ2-3): EAGVAQSPRYKIIEKRQSVAFWCNPISGHATLYWYQQILGQGPKLLIQFQNNGVVDDSQLPKDRFSAERLKGVDSTLKIQPAKLEDSAVYLCASSFGTWSTDTQYFGPGTRLTVL.

This chain uses TRBV20-1 with TRBJ2-1; D unclear. V gave up 3 bases and J gave up 3 bases, with 21 bases separating them. Germline CDR1 is DFQATT and CDR2 is SNEGSKA (reference sequence). This CDR3 region has 17 residues. CDR3 sequence (DNA): TGCAGTGCTAGTCTTCCGACCGCAACATTTTTCTACAATGAGCAGTTCTTC. Encoded protein: CSASLPTATFFYNEQFF.